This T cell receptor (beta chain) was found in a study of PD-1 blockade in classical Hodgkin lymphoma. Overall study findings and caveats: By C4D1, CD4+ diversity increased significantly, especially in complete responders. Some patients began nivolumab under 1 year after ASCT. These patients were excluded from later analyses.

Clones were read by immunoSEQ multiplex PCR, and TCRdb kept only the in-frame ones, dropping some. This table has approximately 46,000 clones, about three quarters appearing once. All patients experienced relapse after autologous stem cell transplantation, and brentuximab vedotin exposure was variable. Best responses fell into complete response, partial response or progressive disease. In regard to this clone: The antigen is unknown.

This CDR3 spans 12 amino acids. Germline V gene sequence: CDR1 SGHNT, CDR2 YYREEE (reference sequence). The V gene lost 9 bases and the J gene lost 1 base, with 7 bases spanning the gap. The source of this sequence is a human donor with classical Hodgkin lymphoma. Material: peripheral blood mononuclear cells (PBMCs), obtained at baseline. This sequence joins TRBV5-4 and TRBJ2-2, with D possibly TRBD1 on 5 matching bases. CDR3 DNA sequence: TGTGCCACCGGACAGAACACCGGGGAGCTGTTTTTT. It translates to CATGQNTGELFF.